This T cell receptor (beta chain) was identified in a study of neurological immune-mediated disorders. Study outcomes and limitations: CDR3 amino acid sequences of expanded clones were not shared across subjects, a result suggesting private repertoires in all groups.

This clonotype was seen repeatedly, ten times or more. Its antigen is still unknown. This CDR3 has 14 residues. V lost 6 bases and J lost 11; bases outside the gene matches: 8. The germline gives CDR1 MNHNS, CDR2 SASEGT. Stated time point: longitudinal time-point 2. 5'RACE with 10-nucleotide random UMIs generated the cDNA. A single record per CDR3 protein comes from TCRdb applying MiXCR to the 5' RACE reads. The sample lists about 80,000 distinct CDR3 sequences, more than 5% occurring once. The source is a woman aged 55-69 years with multiple sclerosis. The source material was PBMCs. J is TRBJ1-6 and V is TRBV6-1, with TRBD1 matching over 9 bases. The CDR3 sequence: CASRDRGLGPPLHF. The CDR3 DNA is TGTGCCAGCAGGGACAGGGGTTTAGGTCCACCCCTCCACTTT.